This paragraph covers one T cell receptor (beta chain) sequence. No antigen is known for it. The record originates from a study of breast tumors, draining lymph nodes, adjacent tissues. Study observations and caveats: Compared with lymph nodes, tumors were less diverse; compared with nontumor tissue, more. Findings are consistent with lymph node origin and intratumoral expansion of most tumor T cells. Luminal-like breast cancer showed significantly higher tumor–nontumor repertoire similarity than basal-like. The lymph node origin of tumor T cells was framed as consistent with a hypothesis, not demonstrated.

MiXCR, applied by TCRdb to the multiplex PCR reads, yields one record per CDR3 protein. The profile shows around 230,000 distinct CDR3 sequences, 32% of them singletons. This CDR3 spans 13 amino acids. Between the trimmed V and J ends, which lost 5 bases and 5 bases, there was a span of 13 bases. Germline CDR1 is MNHEY and CDR2 is SVGEGT. Breast cancer patients provided tissue from their axillary draining lymph nodes. The source of this sequence is a female donor with breast cancer. Some clones in this sample may be carry-over from other donors' samples. Sequencing was performed on axillary lymph node tissue. The chain joins TRBV6-2 or TRBV6-3 to TRBJ2-7; D remains unclear. The CDR3 nucleotides are TGTGCCAGCAGTCCCCCTAGGTCCAACGAGCAGTACTTC. Protein sequence: CASSPPRSNEQYF.